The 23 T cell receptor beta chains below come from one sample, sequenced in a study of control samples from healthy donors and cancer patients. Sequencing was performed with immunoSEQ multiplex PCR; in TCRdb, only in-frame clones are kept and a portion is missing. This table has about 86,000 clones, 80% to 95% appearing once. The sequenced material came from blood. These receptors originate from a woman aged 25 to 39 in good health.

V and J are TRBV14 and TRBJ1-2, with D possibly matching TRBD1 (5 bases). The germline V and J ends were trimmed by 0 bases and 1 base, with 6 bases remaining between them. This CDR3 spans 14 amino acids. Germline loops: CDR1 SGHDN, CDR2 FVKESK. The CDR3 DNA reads TGTGCCAGCAGCCAAGATAGGGGTAACTATGGCTACACCTTC. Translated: CASSQDRGNYGYTF.

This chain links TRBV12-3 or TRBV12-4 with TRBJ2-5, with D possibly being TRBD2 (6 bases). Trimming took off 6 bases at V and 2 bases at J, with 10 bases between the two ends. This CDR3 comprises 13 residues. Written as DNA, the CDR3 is TGTGCCAGCAGCCCGGGACTTCAAGAGACCCAGTACTTC. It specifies CASSPGLQETQYF.

This chain's CDR3 is CASNPTGGSPLHF. The DNA of the CDR3 is TGTGCCAGCAACCCGACAGGGGGCTCACCCCTCCACTTT. The chain joins TRBV2 to TRBJ1-6; 10 positions match TRBD1. CDR1 is SNHLY, CDR2 FYNNEI, per germline. The V gene end was trimmed by 7 bases and the J gene end by 10 bases; junction bases not matched to a gene: 4. The CDR3 sequence is 13 residues long.

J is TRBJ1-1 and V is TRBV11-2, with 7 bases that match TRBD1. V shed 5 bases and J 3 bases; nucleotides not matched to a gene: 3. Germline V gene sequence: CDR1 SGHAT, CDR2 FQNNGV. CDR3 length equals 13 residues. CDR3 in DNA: TGTGCCAGCAGCATTACAGGGGACACTGAAGCTTTCTTT. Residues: CASSITGDTEAFF. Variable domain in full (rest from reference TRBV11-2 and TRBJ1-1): EAGVAQSPRYKIIEKRQSVAFWCNPISGHATLYWYQQILGQGPKLLIQFQNNGVVDDSQLPKDRFSAERLKGVDSTLKIQPAKLEDSAVYLCASSITGDTEAFFGQGTRLTVV.

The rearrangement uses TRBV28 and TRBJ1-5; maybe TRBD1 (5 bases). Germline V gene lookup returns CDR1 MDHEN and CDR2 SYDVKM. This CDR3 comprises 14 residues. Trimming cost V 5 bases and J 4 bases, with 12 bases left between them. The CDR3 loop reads CASSPGTANQPQHF. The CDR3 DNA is TGTGCCAGCAGTCCGGGGACCGCGAATCAGCCCCAGCATTTT.

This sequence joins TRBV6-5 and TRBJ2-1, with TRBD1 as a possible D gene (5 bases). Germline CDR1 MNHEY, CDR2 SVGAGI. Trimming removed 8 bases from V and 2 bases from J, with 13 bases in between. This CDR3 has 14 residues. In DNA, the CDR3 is TGTGCCAGCCTTAGGGGTAGTCCCTACAATGAGCAGTTCTTC. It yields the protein CASLRGSPYNEQFF.

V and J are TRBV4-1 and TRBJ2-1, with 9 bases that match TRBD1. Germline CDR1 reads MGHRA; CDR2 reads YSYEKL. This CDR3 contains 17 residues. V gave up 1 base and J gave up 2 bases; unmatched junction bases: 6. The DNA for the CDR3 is TGCGCCAGCAGCCAAGTATTCCGGGACAGGGCCTACAATGAGCAGTTCTTC. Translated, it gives CASSQVFRDRAYNEQFF.

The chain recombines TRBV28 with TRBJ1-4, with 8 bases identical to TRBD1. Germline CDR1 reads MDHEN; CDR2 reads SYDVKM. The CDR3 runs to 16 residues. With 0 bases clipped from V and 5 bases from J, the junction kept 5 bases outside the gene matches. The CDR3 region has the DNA TGTGCCAGCAGTTTATGGGCGGGACAGGAGAATGAAAAACTGTTTTTT. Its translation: CASSLWAGQENEKLFF. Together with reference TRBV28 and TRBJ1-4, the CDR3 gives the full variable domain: DVKVTQSSRYLVKRTGEKVFLECVQDMDHENMFWYRQDPGLGLRLIYFSYDVKMKEKGDIPEGYSVSREKKERFSLILESASTNQTSMYLCASSLWAGQENEKLFFGSGTQLSVL.

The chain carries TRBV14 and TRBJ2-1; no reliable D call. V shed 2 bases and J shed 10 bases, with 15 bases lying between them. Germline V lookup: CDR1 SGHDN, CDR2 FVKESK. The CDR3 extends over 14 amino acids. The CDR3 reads CASSQPIREREQFF. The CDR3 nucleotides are TGTGCCAGCAGCCAACCGATTAGAGAAAGGGAGCAGTTCTTC.

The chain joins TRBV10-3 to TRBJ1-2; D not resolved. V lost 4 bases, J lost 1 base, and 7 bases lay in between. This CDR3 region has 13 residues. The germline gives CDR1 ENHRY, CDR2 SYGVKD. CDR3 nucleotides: TGTGCCATCAGTGGACGGAATAACTATGGCTACACCTTC. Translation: CAISGRNNYGYTF.

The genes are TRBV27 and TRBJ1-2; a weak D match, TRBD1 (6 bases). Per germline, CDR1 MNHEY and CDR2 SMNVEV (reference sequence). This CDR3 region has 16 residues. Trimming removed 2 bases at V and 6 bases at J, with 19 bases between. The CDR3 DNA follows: TGTGCCAGCAGTTTAGGATATAATAGGGGGGACGATGGCTACACCTTC. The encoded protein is CASSLGYNRGDDGYTF.

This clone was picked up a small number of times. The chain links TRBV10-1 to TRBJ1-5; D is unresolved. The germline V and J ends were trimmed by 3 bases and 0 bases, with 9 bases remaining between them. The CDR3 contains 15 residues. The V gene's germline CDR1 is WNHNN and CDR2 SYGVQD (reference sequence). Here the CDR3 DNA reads TGCGCCAGCAGTGATGGAGGGAATAGCAATCAGCCCCAGCATTTT. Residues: CASSDGGNSNQPQHF.

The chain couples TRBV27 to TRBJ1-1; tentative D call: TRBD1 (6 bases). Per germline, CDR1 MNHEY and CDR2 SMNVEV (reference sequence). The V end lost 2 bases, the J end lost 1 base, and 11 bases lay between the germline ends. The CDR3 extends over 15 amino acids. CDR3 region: CASSLRGLGNTEAFF. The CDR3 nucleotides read TGTGCCAGCAGTTTAAGGGGGTTAGGGAACACTGAAGCTTTCTTT.

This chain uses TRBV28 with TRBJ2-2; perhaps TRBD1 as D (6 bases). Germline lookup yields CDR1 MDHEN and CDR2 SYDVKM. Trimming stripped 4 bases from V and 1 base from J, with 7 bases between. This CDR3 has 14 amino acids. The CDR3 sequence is CASSSGQNTGELFF. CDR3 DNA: TGTGCCAGCAGTTCGGGACAGAACACCGGGGAGCTGTTTTTT.

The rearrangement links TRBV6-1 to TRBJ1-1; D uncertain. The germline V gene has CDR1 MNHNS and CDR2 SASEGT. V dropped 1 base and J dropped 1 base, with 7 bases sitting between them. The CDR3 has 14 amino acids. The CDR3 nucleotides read TGTGCCAGCAGTGAAGTAAGGGCGAACACTGAAGCTTTCTTT. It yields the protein CASSEVRANTEAFF.

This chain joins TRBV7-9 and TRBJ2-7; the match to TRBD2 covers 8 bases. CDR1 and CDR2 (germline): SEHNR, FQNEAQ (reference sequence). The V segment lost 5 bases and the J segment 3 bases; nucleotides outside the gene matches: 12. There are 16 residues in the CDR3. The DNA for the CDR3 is TGTGCCAGCAGCCCAGATTTGAGCGGGGGTGTCTACGAGCAGTACTTC. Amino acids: CASSPDLSGGVYEQYF.

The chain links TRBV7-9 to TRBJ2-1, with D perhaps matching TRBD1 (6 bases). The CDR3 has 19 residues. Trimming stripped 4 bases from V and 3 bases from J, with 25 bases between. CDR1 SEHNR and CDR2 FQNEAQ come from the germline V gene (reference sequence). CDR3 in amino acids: CASSSQVGTPLSNYNEQFF. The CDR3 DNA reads TGTGCCAGCAGCTCCCAAGTGGGGACACCCCTTTCAAACTACAATGAGCAGTTCTTC.

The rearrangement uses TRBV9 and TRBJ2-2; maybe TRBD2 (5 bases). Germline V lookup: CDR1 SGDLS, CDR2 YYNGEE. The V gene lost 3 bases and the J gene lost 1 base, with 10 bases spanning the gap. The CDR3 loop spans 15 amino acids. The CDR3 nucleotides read TGTGCCAGCAGCGAACTAGGACTGAACACCGGGGAGCTGTTTTTT. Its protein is CASSELGLNTGELFF.

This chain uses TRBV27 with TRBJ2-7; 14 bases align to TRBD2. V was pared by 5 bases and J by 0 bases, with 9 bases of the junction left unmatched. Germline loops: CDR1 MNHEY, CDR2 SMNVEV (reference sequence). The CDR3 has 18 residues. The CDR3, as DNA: TGTGCCAGCAGTATCCAGACTAGCGGGAGGGTTATCTCCTACGAGCAGTACTTC. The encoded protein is CASSIQTSGRVISYEQYF.

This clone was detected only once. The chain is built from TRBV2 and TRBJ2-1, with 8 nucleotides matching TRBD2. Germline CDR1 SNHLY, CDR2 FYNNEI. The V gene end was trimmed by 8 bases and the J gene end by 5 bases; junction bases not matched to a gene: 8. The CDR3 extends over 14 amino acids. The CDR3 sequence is CASAGLAGNNEQFF. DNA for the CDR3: TGTGCCAGCGCAGGACTAGCAGGGAACAATGAGCAGTTCTTC.

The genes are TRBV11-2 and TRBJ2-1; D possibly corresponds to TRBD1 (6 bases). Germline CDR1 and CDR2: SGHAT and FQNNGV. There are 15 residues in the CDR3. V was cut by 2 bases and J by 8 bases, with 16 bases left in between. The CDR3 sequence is CASSLTGYTFHEQFF. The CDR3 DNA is TGTGCCAGCAGCTTAACAGGGTACACCTTCCATGAGCAGTTCTTC.

Written as DNA, the CDR3 is TGTGCCAGCAGCCAAGGGACAGTGTACAATGAGCAGTTCTTC. Translating gives CASSQGTVYNEQFF. This chain uses TRBV7-3 with TRBJ2-1, with 7 bases fitting TRBD1. Trimming took 5 bases from V and 4 from J; bases not matched to a gene: 5. This CDR3 is 14 amino acids long. Germline V gene sequence: CDR1 SGHTA, CDR2 FQGTGA.

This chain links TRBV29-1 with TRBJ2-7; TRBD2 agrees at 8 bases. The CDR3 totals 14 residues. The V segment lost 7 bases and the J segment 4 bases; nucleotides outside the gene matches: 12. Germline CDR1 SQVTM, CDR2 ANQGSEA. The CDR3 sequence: CSAAAGGAGYEQYF. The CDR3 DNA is TGCAGCGCCGCCGCGGGGGGAGCTGGGTACGAGCAGTACTTC.